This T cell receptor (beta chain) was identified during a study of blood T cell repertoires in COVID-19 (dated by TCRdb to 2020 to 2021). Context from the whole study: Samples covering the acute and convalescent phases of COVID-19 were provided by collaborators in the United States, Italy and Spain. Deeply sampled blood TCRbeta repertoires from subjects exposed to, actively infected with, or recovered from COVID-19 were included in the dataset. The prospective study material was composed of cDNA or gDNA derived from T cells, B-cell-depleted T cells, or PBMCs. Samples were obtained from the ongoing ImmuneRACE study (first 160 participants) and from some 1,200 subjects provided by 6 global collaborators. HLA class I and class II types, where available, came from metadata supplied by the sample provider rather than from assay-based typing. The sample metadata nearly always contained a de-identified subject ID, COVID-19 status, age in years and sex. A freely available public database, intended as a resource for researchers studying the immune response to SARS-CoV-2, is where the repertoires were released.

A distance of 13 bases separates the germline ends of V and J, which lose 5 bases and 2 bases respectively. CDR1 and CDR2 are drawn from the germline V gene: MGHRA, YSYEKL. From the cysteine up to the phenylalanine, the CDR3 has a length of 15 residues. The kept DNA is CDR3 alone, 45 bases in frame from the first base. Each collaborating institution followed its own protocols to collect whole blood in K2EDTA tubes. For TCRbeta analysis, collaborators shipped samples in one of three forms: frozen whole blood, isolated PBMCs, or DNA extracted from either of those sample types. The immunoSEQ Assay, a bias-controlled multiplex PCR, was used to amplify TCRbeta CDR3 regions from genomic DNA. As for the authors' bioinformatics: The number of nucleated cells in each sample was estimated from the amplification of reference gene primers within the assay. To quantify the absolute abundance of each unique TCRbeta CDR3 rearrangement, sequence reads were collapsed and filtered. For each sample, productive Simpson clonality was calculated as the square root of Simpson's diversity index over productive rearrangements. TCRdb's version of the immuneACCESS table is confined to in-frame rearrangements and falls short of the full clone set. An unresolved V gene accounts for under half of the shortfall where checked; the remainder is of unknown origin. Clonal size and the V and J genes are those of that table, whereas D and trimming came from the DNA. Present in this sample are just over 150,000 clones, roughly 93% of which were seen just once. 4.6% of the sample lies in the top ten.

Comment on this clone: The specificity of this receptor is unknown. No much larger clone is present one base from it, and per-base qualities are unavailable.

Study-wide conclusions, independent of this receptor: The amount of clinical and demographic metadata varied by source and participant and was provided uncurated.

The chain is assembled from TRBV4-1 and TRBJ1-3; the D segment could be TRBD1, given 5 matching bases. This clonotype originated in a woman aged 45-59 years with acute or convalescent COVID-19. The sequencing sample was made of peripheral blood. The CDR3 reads CASSYDSTTGNTIYF. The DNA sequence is TGCGCCAGCAGCTACGACAGTACCACTGGAAACACCATATATTTT.